This TCR beta chain comes out of a study of Tregs in tolerant kidney transplant recipients. TCRdb's copy holds only in-frame clones and misses some; the assay was immunoSEQ multiplex PCR. The sample has about 52,000 clones, around 93% seen once. V lost 6 bases to trimming and J lost 8 bases; unmatched junction nucleotides: 9. The CDR3 is 14 amino acids. From germline, CDR1 is MNHEY and CDR2 SMNVEV (reference sequence). Related graft donors supplied nonmyeloablative bone marrow transplants, and mixed chimerism was transient. V is TRBV27 and J is TRBJ2-1; the match to TRBD2 covers 8 bases. The clonotype originates from a human patient who received a combined kidney and bone marrow transplant. Some T cells may possibly be graft donor cells. The source was CD8+ T cells from blood (PBMCs), collected 24 months after the transplant. The CDR3 nucleotides read TGTGCCAGCAGACCCGGACTAGCTGTCCATGAGCAGTTCTTC. It is translated as CASRPGLAVHEQFF.